The 14 T cell receptor beta chains below were found in one sample sequenced in a study of T cell responses to AZD1222 COVID-19 vaccine. Clones were sequenced by immunoSEQ multiplex PCR, and TCRdb holds only the in-frame ones, with some missing. Of 85,000 to 95,000 clones in the sample, 85% to 90% were seen once. The material was peripheral blood, obtained on day 0 of AZD1222 vaccination. Receptor source: an adult in good health.

The rearrangement uses TRBV18 and TRBJ1-3, with D possibly being TRBD1 (5 bases). The length of the CDR3 is 14 residues. CDR1 is KGHSH, CDR2 LQKENI, per germline. The V end was cut by 6 bases, the J end by 8 bases, with 17 bases between. This CDR3 is CASSLRGREDTIYF. DNA of the CDR3: TGTGCCAGCTCCCTCCGGGGCAGGGAGGACACCATATATTTT.

CDR3 region: CASSLAGRASYEQYF. The CDR3 nucleotides read TGTGCCAGCAGCTTAGCTGGGCGGGCGTCCTACGAGCAGTACTTC. V usage is TRBV11-2 and J usage is TRBJ2-7, with a weak D call TRBD2 (5 bases). CDR1 SGHAT and CDR2 FQNNGV come from the germline V gene. The CDR3 is 15 amino acids. The ends were cut back, 1 base at V and 1 base at J, with 11 bases in the middle.

The chain uses TRBV7-9 and TRBJ2-7, with a possible D match to TRBD1 (7 bases). V lost 2 bases to trimming and J lost 0 bases, with 14 bases between them. Germline lookup yields CDR1 SEHNR and CDR2 FQNEAQ (reference sequence). The CDR3 has 16 residues. CDR3 coding DNA: TGTGCCAGCAGCTTACGCGCGGGACAGAGCTCCTACGAGCAGTACTTC. Residues: CASSLRAGQSSYEQYF. Supplemented by reference TRBV7-9 and TRBJ2-7, the full variable domain reads DTGVSQNPRHKITKRGQNVTFRCDPISEHNRLYWYRQTLGQGPEFLTYFQNEAQLEKSRLLSDRFSAERPKGSFSTLEIQRTEQGDSAMYLCASSLRAGQSSYEQYFGPGTRLTVT.

V is TRBV24-1 and J is TRBJ2-3; TRBD1 agrees at 10 bases. Losses at the gene ends were 3 bases for V and 5 bases for J; bases not matched to a gene: 4. The CDR3 spans 15 residues. Per germline, CDR1 KGHDR and CDR2 SFDVKD. The CDR3 DNA is TGTGCCACCAGTGATGACAGGGGGCGCATAGATACGCAGTATTTT. As protein: CATSDDRGRIDTQYF.

V is TRBV6-1 and J is TRBJ1-2; a weak D match, TRBD1 (6 bases). From germline, CDR1 is MNHNS and CDR2 SASEGT. With 2 bases removed from V and 8 bases from J, the gap between germline ends came to 12 bases. This CDR3 region has 13 residues. The CDR3 DNA reads as TGTGCCAGCAGTGAAACAGGGTCGGAAGGCTACACCTTC. Amino acids: CASSETGSEGYTF.

This clone has a single count. The chain employs TRBV4-3 and TRBJ2-7, with TRBD1 identical over 11 bases. The CDR3 totals 16 residues. Germline assignment: CDR1 LGHNA and CDR2 YSLEER. V lost 2 bases, J lost 7 bases, and 10 bases stayed unmatched. CDR3 sequence reads: CASSQRGTGGQREQYF. The CDR3 DNA is TGCGCCAGCAGCCAAAGAGGGACAGGGGGTCAGAGGGAGCAGTACTTC.

CDR3 loop: CAWSPYNEKLFF. CDR3 nucleotides: TGTGCCTGGAGTCCTTACAATGAAAAACTGTTTTTT. The V and J genes are TRBV30 and TRBJ1-4; D unresolved. There are 12 residues in the CDR3. Between the trimmed V and J ends, which lost 2 bases and 5 bases, there was a span of 6 bases. CDR1 is GTSNPN, CDR2 SVGIG, per germline (reference sequence).

This clone was detected a few times. The chain is built from TRBV9 and TRBJ2-7, with D maybe TRBD1 (6 bases). The germline V and J ends were trimmed by 2 bases and 5 bases, with 26 bases remaining between them. Germline loops: CDR1 SGDLS, CDR2 YYNGEE. CDR3 length: 18 residues. CDR3 sequence: CASSVGRSAGTREDEQYF. In DNA form, the CDR3 reads TGTGCCAGCAGCGTTGGACGTTCTGCCGGGACAAGGGAAGACGAGCAGTACTTC.

The V gene is TRBV7-2, the J gene TRBJ2-7; 7 bases line up with TRBD1. After removal of 5 bases from V and 2 bases from J, the junction contained 15 bases not matched to a gene. This CDR3 region has 17 residues. Germline CDR1 and CDR2: SGHTA and FQGNSA. CDR3 loop: CASSKTNSGQFTYEQYF. CDR3 DNA sequence: TGTGCCAGCAGCAAAACCAATTCGGGACAGTTCACCTACGAGCAGTACTTC.

The chain's CDR3 is CASSLGRNTGELFF. The CDR3 nucleotides read TGTGCCAGCAGCTTGGGAAGGAACACCGGGGAGCTGTTTTTT. The V gene is TRBV5-6, the J gene TRBJ2-2; D is unresolved. This CDR3 has 14 amino acids. Germline V gives CDR1 SGHDT, CDR2 YYEEEE. Between the trimmed V and J ends, which lost 0 bases and 1 base, there was a span of 4 bases. The full variable domain, completed using reference TRBV5-6 and TRBJ2-2, is DAGVTQSPTHLIKTRGQQVTLRCSPKSGHDTVSWYQQALGQGPQFIFQYYEEEERQRGNFPDRFSGHQFPNYSSELNVNALLLGDSALYLCASSLGRNTGELFFGEGSRLTVL.

The V call is TRBV5-5, the J call TRBJ1-6; D not resolved. This CDR3 is built from 15 residues. V was pared by 3 bases and J by 7 bases, with 14 bases between. Germline V CDR1 and CDR2: SGHKS, YYEKEE (reference sequence). In DNA, the CDR3 is TGTGCCAGCAGCTGGATGCCCTCATCCAATTCACCCCTCCACTTT. Amino acids: CASSWMPSSNSPLHF.

The chain uses TRBV10-2 and TRBJ1-5; no reliable D call. The V and J ends lost 0 bases and 0 bases respectively, with 9 bases between them. CDR1 and CDR2 from the germline V gene are WSHSY and SAAADI. This CDR3 has 16 residues. CDR3 nucleotides: TGCGCCAGCAGTGAGTCGACCGCCTATAGCAATCAGCCCCAGCATTTT. It translates to CASSESTAYSNQPQHF.

The V call is TRBV28, the J call TRBJ1-4, with 7 positions matching TRBD1. V was clipped by 4 bases and J by 7 bases; unmatched bases: 9. Germline CDR1 MDHEN, CDR2 SYDVKM. CDR3 size: 15 residues. This chain's CDR3 is CASSSQGTGGEKLFF. For the CDR3, the DNA is TGTGCCAGCAGTTCACAGGGGACTGGGGGTGAAAAACTGTTTTTT.

This chain connects TRBV5-1 to TRBJ1-4; TRBD1 matches at 10 bases. Germline CDR1 SGHRS, CDR2 YFSETQ. The CDR3 is 18 amino acids. V lost 5 bases and J lost 0; bases outside the gene matches: 10. DNA for the CDR3: TGCGCCAGCAGATCGGGACAGGGGTCCCTTGCAACTAATGAAAAACTGTTTTTT. This encodes CASRSGQGSLATNEKLFF.